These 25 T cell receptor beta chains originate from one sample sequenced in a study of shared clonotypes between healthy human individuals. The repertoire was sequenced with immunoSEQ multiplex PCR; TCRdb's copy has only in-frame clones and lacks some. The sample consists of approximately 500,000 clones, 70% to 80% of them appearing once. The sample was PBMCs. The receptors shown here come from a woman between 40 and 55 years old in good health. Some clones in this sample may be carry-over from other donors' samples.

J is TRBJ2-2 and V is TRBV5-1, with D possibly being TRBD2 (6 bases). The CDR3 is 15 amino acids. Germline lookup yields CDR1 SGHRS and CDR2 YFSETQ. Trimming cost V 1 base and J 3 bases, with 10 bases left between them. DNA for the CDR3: TGCGCCAGCAGCTTGCGGGGCGGGGACACCGGGGAGCTGTTTTTT. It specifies CASSLRGGDTGELFF.

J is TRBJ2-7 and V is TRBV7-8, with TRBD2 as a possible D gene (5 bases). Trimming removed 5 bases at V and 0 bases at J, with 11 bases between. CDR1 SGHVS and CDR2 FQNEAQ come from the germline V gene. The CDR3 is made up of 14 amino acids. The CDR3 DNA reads TGTGCCAGCAGCGGGGAACGGGACTCCTACGAGCAGTACTTC. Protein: CASSGERDSYEQYF.

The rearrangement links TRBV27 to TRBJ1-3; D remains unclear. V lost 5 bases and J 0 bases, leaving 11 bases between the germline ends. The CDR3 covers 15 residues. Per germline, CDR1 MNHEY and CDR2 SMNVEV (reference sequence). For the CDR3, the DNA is TGTGCCAGCAGTGCAGCGGGAAACTCTGGAAACACCATATATTTT. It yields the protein CASSAAGNSGNTIYF.

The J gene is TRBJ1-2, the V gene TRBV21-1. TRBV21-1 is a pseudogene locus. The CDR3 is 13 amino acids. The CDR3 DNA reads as TGTGCCAGCAGCAAAGTGAGGGCTCGGGGCTACACCTTC. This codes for CASSKVRARGYTF.

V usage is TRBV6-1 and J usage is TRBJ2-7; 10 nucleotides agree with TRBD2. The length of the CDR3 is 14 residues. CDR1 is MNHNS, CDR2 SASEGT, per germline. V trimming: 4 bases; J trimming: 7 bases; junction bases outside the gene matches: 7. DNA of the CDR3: TGTGCCAGCAGTGGAAGCGGGAGGGCCCGGGAGCAGTACTTC. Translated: CASSGSGRAREQYF.

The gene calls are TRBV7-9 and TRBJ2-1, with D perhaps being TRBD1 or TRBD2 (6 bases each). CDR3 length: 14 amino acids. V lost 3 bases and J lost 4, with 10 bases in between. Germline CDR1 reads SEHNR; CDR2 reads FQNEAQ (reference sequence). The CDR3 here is CASSLRGAYNEQFF. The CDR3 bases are TGTGCCAGCAGCTTGAGGGGGGCATACAATGAGCAGTTCTTC.

CDR3 loop: CASSPSGQGSLNYGYTF. CDR3 bases: TGTGCCAGCAGCCCATCGGGACAGGGTTCCCTTAACTATGGCTACACCTTC. The rearrangement links TRBV7-9 to TRBJ1-2; TRBD1 agrees at 9 bases. With 5 bases clipped from V and 1 base from J, the junction kept 11 bases outside the gene matches. Germline lookup yields CDR1 SEHNR and CDR2 FQNEAQ (reference sequence). The CDR3 loop spans 17 amino acids.

Here the CDR3 DNA reads TGTGCCAGCAGTTATCAAGACAGGTCCTACAATGAGCAGTTCTTC. Translating it yields CASSYQDRSYNEQFF. The chain is built from TRBV6-5 and TRBJ2-1; tentative D call: TRBD1 (6 bases). The CDR3 is 15 amino acids. Trimming took 3 bases from V and 1 from J, leaving 10 bases between them. Germline CDR1 reads MNHEY; CDR2 reads SVGAGI.

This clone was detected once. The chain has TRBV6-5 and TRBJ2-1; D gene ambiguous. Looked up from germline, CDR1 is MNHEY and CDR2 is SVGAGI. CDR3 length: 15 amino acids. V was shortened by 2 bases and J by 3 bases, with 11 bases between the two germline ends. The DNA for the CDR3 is TGTGCCAGCAGTTACAGTAGGACCGACTACAATGAGCAGTTCTTC. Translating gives CASSYSRTDYNEQFF.

In DNA form, the CDR3 reads TGCGCCAGCAGCCAAGGCCTGGCGGGGGCCAACGTCCTGACTTTC. Its translation: CASSQGLAGANVLTF. The chain recombines TRBV4-1 with TRBJ2-6, with D hard to call. V lost 1 base and J 4 bases, leaving 8 bases between the germline ends. The CDR3 loop spans 15 amino acids. Germline assignment: CDR1 MGHRA and CDR2 YSYEKL.

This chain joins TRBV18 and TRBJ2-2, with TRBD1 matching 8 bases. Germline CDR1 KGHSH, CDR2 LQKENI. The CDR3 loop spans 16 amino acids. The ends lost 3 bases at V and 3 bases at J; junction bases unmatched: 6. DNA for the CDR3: TGTGCCAGCTCACCGAGGACAGGGTATGACACCGGGGAGCTGTTTTTT. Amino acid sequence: CASSPRTGYDTGELFF.

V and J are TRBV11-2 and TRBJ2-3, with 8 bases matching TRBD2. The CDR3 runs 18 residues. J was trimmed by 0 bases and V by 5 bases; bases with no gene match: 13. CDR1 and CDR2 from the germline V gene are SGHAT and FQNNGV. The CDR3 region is CASSSRTVAGSSTDTQYF. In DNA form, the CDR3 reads TGTGCCAGCAGCAGTAGAACAGTAGCGGGATCTAGCACAGATACGCAGTATTTT.

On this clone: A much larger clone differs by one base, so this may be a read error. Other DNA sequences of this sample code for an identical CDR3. The CDR3 region has the DNA TGTGCCAGCAGCCTTCCAGCGGGAGGAGTAAACGAGCAGTACTTC. Amino acid sequence: CASSLPAGGVNEQYF. This sequence joins TRBV7-8 and TRBJ2-7, with 9 bases that match TRBD2. J gave up 5 bases and V 5 bases, and 10 bases lay outside the gene matches. This CDR3 has 15 residues. Looked up from germline, CDR1 is SGHVS and CDR2 is FQNEAQ.

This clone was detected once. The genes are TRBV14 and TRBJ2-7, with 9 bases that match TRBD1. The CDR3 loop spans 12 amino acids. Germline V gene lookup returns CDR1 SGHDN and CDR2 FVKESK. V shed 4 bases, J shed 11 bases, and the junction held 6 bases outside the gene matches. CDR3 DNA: TGTGCCAGCAGCCGTTCGCGACAGGGGGAGTACTTC. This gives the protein CASSRSRQGEYF. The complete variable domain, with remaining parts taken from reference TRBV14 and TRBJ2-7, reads EAGVTQFPSHSVIEKGQTVTLRCDPISGHDNLYWYRRVMGKEIKFLLHFVKESKQDESGMPNNRFLAERTGGTYSTLKVQPAELEDSGVYFCASSRSRQGEYFGPGTRLTVT.

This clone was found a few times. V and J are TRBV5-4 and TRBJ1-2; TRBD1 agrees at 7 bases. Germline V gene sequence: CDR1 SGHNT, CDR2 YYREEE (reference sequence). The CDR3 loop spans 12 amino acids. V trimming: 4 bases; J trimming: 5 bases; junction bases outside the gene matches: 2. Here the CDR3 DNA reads TGTGCCAGCAGCCCGGGACAGTATGGCTACACCTTC. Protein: CASSPGQYGYTF.

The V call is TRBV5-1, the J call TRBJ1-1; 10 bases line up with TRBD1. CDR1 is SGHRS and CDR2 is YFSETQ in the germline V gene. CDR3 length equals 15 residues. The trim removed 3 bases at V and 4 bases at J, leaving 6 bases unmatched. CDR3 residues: CASSSTGTGVTEAFF. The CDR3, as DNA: TGCGCCAGCAGCTCAACCGGGACAGGGGTCACTGAAGCTTTCTTT. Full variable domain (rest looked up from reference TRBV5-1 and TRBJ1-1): KAGVTQTPRYLIKTRGQQVTLSCSPISGHRSVSWYQQTPGQGLQFLFEYFSETQRNKGNFPGRFSGRQFSNSRSEMNVSTLELGDSALYLCASSSTGTGVTEAFFGQGTRLTVV.

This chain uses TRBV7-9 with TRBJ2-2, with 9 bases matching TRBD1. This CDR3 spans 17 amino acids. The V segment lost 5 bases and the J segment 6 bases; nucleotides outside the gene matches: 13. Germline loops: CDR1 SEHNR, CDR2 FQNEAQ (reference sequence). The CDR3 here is CASSPHRGRVSAGELFF. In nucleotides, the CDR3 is TGTGCCAGCAGCCCTCACAGGGGGCGCGTTTCGGCCGGGGAGCTGTTTTTT.

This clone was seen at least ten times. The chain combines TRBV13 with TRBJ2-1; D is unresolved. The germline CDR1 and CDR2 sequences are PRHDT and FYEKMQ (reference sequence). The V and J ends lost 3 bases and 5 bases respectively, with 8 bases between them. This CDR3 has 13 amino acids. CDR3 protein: CASSFGGHNEQFF. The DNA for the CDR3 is TGTGCCAGCAGCTTCGGTGGACACAATGAGCAGTTCTTC.

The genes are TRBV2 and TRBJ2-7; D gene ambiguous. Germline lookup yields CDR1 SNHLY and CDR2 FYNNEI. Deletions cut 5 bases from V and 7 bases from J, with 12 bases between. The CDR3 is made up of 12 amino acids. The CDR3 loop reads CASSPIGVEQYF. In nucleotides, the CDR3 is TGTGCCAGCAGTCCGATAGGCGTAGAGCAGTACTTC.

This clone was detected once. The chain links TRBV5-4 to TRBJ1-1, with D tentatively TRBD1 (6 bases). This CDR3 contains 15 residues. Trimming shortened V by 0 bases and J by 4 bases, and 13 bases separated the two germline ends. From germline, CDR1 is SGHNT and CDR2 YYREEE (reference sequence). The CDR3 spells CASSLVPGGGTEAFF. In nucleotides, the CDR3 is TGTGCCAGCAGCTTGGTCCCCGGGGGCGGCACTGAAGCTTTCTTT. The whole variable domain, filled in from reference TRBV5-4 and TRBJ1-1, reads ETGVTQSPTHLIKTRGQQVTLRCSSQSGHNTVSWYQQALGQGPQFIFQYYREEENGRGNFPPRFSGLQFPNYSSELNVNALELDDSALYLCASSLVPGGGTEAFFGQGTRLTVV.

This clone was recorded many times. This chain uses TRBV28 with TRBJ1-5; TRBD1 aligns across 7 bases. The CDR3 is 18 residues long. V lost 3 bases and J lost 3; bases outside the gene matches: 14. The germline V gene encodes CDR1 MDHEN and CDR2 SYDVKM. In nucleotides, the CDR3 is TGTGCCAGCAGTTTCCCCGAGACAGGGAAACGGTCCAATCAGCCCCAGCATTTT. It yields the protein CASSFPETGKRSNQPQHF.

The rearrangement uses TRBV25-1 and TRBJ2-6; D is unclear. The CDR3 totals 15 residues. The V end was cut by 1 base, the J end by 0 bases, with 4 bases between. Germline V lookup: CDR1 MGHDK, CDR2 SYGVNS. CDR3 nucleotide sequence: TGTGCCAGCAGTGAATTATACTCTGGGGCCAACGTCCTGACTTTC. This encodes CASSELYSGANVLTF.

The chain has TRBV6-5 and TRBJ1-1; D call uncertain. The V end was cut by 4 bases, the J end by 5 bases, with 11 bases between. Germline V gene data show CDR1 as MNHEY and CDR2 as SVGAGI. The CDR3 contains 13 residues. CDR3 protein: CASSSLGRTEAFF. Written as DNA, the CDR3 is TGTGCCAGCAGTTCCCTAGGGCGAACTGAAGCTTTCTTT.

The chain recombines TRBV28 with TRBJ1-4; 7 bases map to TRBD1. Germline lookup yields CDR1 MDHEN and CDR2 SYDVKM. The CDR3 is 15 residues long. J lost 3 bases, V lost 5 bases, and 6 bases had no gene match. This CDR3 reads CASSITGAANEKLFF. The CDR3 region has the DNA TGTGCCAGCAGTATAACAGGGGCGGCTAATGAAAAACTGTTTTTT.

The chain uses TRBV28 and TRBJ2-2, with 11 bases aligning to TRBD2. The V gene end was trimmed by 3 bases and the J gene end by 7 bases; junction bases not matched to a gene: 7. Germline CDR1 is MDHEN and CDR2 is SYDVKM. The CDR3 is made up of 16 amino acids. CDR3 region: CASSFRTSGRDGELFF. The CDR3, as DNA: TGTGCCAGCAGTTTCCGGACTAGCGGGCGGGACGGGGAGCTGTTTTTT. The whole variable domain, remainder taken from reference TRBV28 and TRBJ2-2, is DVKVTQSSRYLVKRTGEKVFLECVQDMDHENMFWYRQDPGLGLRLIYFSYDVKMKEKGDIPEGYSVSREKKERFSLILESASTNQTSMYLCASSFRTSGRDGELFFGEGSRLTVL.